This TCR beta chain was recorded in a study of beta chain features in type 1 diabetes. Whole-study results and caveats: Among patients with Type 1 diabetes, TCRB CDR3s were moderately but significantly shorter in every one of the four CD4+ subsets.

Germline V gene lookup returns CDR1 SGDLS and CDR2 YYNGEE. This CDR3 is 15 amino acids long. The V end was cut by 0 bases, the J end by 2 bases, with 11 bases between. On this clone: The antigen remains undetermined.

The investigators reverse transcribed all of the isolated RNA, so they sequenced expressed TCRB transcripts. Using immunoSEQ multiplex PCR, the repertoire was profiled, and TCRdb retains in-frame clones only, with some absent. The table includes a few hundred thousand clones, around 16% detected once. The sequenced sample consisted of naive CD4+ T cells from blood. The TCR comes from a man younger than 40 with type 1 diabetes. The chain links TRBV9 to TRBJ2-5; possibly TRBD2 for D (5 bases). The CDR3 here is CASSVGVTTQETQYF. The CDR3 DNA reads as TGTGCCAGCAGCGTAGGGGTGACTACTCAAGAGACCCAGTACTTC. Looking up the rest from reference TRBV9 and TRBJ2-5 gives the full variable domain: DSGVTQTPKHLITATGQRVTLRCSPRSGDLSVYWYQQSLDQGLQFLIQYYNGEERAKGNILERFSAQQFPDLHSELNLSSLELGDSALYFCASSVGVTTQETQYFGPGTRLLVL.